This T cell receptor (beta chain) was sequenced for a study of blood T cell repertoires in COVID-19. As for the study in general: Both acute and convalescent COVID-19 samples were obtained from the United States, Italy and Spain. PBMCs, B-cell-depleted T cells, or T cells were the source of the cDNA or gDNA that made up the material.

Per the original methods: Estimation of nucleated cell counts was performed using reference gene primer amplification. Clones were read by immunoSEQ multiplex PCR, and TCRdb kept only the in-frame ones, dropping some. That table gives V, J and clone size, and the DNA gave D and trimming. The sample records more than 400,000 clones, roughly 88% being singletons. This clone was seen more than once but under ten times. Trimming left V 0 bases short and J 3 bases short, with 9 bases between. Germline V gene data show CDR1 as SGDLS and CDR2 as YYNGEE. The CDR3 runs 15 residues. This receptor was identified in a human donor in a cohort sampled during active COVID-19. This sequence joins TRBV9 and TRBJ2-2, with D uncertain. Specimen: peripheral blood. For the CDR3, the DNA is TGTGCCAGCAGCGTAGTGAGGTCGGACACCGGGGAGCTGTTTTTT. It translates to CASSVVRSDTGELFF.